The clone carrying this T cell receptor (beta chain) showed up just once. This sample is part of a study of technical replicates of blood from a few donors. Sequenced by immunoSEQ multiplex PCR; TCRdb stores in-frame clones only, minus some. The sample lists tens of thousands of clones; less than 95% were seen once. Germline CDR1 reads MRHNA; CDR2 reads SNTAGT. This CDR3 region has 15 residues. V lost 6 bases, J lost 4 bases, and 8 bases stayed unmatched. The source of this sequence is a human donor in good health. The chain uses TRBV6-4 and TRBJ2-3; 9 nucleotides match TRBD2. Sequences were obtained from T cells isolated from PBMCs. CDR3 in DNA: TGTGCCAGCAGATTTAGCGGGAGTCTGGCAGATACGCAGTATTTT. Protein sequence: CASRFSGSLADTQYF.